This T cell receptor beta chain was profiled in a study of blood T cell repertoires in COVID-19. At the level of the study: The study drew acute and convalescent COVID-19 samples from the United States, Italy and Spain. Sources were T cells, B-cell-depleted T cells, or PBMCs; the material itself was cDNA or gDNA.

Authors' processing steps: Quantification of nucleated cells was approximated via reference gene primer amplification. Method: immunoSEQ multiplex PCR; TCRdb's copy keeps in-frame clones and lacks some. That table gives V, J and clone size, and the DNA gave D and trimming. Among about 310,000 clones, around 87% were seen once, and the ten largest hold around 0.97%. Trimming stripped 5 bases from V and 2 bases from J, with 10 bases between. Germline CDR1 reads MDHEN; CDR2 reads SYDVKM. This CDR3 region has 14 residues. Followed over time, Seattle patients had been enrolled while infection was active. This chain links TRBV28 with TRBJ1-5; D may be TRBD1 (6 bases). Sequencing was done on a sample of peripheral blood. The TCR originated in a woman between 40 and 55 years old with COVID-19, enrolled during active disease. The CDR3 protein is CASSDNRGNQPQHF. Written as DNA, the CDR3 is TGTGCCAGCAGTGATAACAGGGGCAATCAGCCCCAGCATTTT.